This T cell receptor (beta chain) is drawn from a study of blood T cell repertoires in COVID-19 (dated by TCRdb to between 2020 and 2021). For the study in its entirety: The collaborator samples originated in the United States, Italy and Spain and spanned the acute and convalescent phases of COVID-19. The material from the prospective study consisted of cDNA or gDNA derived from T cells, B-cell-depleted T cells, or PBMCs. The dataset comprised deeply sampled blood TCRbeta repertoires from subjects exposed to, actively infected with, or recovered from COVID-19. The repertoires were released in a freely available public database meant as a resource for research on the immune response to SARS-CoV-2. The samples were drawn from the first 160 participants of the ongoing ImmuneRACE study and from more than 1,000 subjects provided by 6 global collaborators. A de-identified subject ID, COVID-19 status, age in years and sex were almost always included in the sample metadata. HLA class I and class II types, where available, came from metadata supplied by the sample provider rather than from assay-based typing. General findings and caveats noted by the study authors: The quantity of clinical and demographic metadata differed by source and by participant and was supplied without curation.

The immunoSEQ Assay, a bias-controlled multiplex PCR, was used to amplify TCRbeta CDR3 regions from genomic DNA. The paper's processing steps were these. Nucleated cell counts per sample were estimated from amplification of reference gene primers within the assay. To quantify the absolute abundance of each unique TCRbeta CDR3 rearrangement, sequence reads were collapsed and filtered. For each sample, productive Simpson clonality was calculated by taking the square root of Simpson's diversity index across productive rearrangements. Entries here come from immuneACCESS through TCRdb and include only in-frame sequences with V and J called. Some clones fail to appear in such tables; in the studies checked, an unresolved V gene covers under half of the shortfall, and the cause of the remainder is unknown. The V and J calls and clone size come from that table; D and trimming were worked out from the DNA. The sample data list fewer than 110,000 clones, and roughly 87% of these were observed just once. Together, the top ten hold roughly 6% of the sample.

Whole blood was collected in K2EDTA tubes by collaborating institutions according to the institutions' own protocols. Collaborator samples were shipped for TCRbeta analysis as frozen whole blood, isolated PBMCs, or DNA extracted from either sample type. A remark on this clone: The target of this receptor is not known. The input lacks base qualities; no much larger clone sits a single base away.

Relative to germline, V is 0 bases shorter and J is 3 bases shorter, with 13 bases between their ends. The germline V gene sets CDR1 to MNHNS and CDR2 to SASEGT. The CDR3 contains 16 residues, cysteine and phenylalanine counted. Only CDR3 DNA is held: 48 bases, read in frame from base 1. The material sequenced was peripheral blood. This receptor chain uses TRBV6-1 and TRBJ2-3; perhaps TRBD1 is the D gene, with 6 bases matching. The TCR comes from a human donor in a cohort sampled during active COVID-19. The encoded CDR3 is CASSEALGGLTDTQYF. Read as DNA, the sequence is TGTGCCAGCAGTGAAGCTCTAGGGGGTCTTACAGATACGCAGTATTTT.